Each of the 17 T cell receptor beta chains below was sequenced from the same sample in a study of lymphopenia after photon versus proton radiotherapy. Clones were sequenced by immunoSEQ multiplex PCR, and TCRdb holds only the in-frame ones, with some missing. The sample has around 28,000 clones, around 85% seen once. The specimen was peripheral blood, collected from a patient treated with photon-based radiotherapy. These receptors were collected from a man in his fifties or sixties with gastric cancer.

The rearrangement joins TRBV29-1 to TRBJ1-2; maybe TRBD1 (6 bases). Germline V gene sequence: CDR1 SQVTM, CDR2 ANQGSEA. This CDR3 comprises 13 residues. Trimming took 2 bases from V and 10 from J, leaving 17 bases between them. The CDR3 DNA reads as TGCAGCGTTGAAAATAGTGGACAGAACTCCTACACCTTC. As protein: CSVENSGQNSYTF.

The table lists this clone with many counts. J is TRBJ1-2 and V is TRBV7-2; 10 nucleotides align to TRBD1. J was trimmed by 8 bases and V by 5 bases; bases with no gene match: 11. The CDR3 runs 15 residues. CDR1 is SGHTA and CDR2 is FQGNSA in the germline V gene. CDR3 loop: CASSARTGGRLGYTF. In DNA, the CDR3 is TGTGCCAGCAGCGCCCGGACAGGGGGGCGTTTAGGCTACACCTTC.

This clone showed up just a few times. The rearrangement joins TRBV5-3 to TRBJ1-4; 7 bases are a match to TRBD1. TRBV5-3 is an ORF for which the function is uncertain. This CDR3 contains 15 residues. The V gene end was trimmed by 4 bases and the J gene end by 3 bases; junction bases not matched to a gene: 6. CDR3 sequence reads: CARSVDRVSNEKLFF. CDR3 nucleotide sequence: TGTGCCAGAAGCGTTGACAGGGTTTCTAATGAAAAACTGTTTTTT.

CDR3 bases: TGTGCCAGCTCACCACCGCAGGGGACAGATACGCAGTATTTT. Its translation: CASSPPQGTDTQYF. The V gene is TRBV18, the J gene TRBJ2-3, with TRBD1 as a possible D gene (6 bases). The V gene lost 0 bases and the J gene lost 3 bases, with 7 bases spanning the gap. The germline CDR1 and CDR2 sequences are KGHSH and LQKENI. This CDR3 has 14 residues.

This clone was seen a few times. The chain recombines TRBV11-2 with TRBJ2-4, with D perhaps being TRBD1 or TRBD2 (5 bases each). Germline CDR1 SGHAT, CDR2 FQNNGV. The ends were cut back, 1 base at V and 8 bases at J, with 12 bases in the middle. This CDR3 is 14 amino acids long. The CDR3, as DNA: TGTGCCAGCAGCTTAGGGGGACGGGGCTACATTCAGTACTTC. It specifies CASSLGGRGYIQYF.

The J gene is TRBJ1-5, the V gene TRBV6-1; 9 positions agree with TRBD1. The V gene's germline CDR1 is MNHNS and CDR2 SASEGT. This CDR3 spans 17 amino acids. V shed 1 base, J shed 2 bases, and the junction held 6 bases outside the gene matches. The chain's CDR3 is CASSEVGTGSRNQPQHF. CDR3 sequence (DNA): TGTGCCAGCAGTGAAGTGGGGACAGGGAGTCGCAATCAGCCCCAGCATTTT.

The chain carries TRBV18 and TRBJ1-2, with D unresolved. The CDR3 length is 13 residues. The V end lost 2 bases, the J end lost 2 bases, and 6 bases lay between the germline ends. Germline CDR1 KGHSH, CDR2 LQKENI. The CDR3 DNA sequence: TGTGCCAGCTCACCAGAGGAAAACTATGGCTACACCTTC. It yields the protein CASSPEENYGYTF. The full variable domain, its missing parts supplied by reference TRBV18 and TRBJ1-2, is NAGVMQNPRHLVRRRGQEARLRCSPMKGHSHVYWYRQLPEEGLKFMVYLQKENIIDESGMPKERFSAEFPKEGPSILRIQQVVRGDSAAYFCASSPEENYGYTFGSGTRLTVV.

The chain joins TRBV11-2 to TRBJ2-7; D ambiguous. Deletions cut 3 bases from V and 3 bases from J, with 15 bases between. The CDR3 is 15 residues long. CDR1 is SGHAT, CDR2 FQNNGV, per germline. The CDR3 spells CASSFSNDGYYEQYF. For the CDR3, the DNA is TGTGCCAGCAGCTTTTCAAACGACGGTTACTACGAGCAGTACTTC.

This rearrangement joins TRBV12-5 to TRBJ1-1; D is perhaps TRBD1 (6 bases). This CDR3 has 13 residues. Germline V gene data show CDR1 as LGHNT and CDR2 as FRNRAP. Trimming pared 2 bases from V and 8 bases from J, leaving 12 bases between. This CDR3 is CASGLSLGTEAFF. The DNA of the CDR3 is TGTGCTAGTGGTTTGTCCCTCGGGACAGAAGCTTTCTTT.

This chain joins TRBV7-2 and TRBJ2-4; D is ambiguous. Per germline, CDR1 SGHTA and CDR2 FQGNSA. This CDR3 is built from 12 residues. V was clipped by 5 bases and J by 7 bases, with 9 bases between them. CDR3 in DNA: TGTGCCAGCAGCGGAGTCTGGAACATTCAGTACTTC. This gives the protein CASSGVWNIQYF.

The chain links TRBV6-5 to TRBJ2-1; possibly TRBD1 for D (6 bases). CDR1 MNHEY and CDR2 SVGAGI come from the germline V gene. With 2 bases removed from V and 9 bases from J, the gap between germline ends came to 8 bases. This CDR3 contains 12 residues. Here the CDR3 DNA reads TGTGCCAGCAGTTACGTAGGGGGTGAGCAGTTCTTC. Encoded protein: CASSYVGGEQFF.

This clone has just a few counts. The chain couples TRBV5-1 to TRBJ2-1, with D hard to call. CDR3 length: 15 residues. Trimming shortened V by 1 base and J by 8 bases, and 16 bases separated the two germline ends. Per the germline V gene, CDR1 is SGHRS and CDR2 is YFSETQ. CDR3 in DNA: TGCGCCAGCAGCTTGCGTCGGCCTCTTCAGCATGAGCAGTTCTTC. Encoded protein: CASSLRRPLQHEQFF.

The V gene is TRBV5-1, the J gene TRBJ2-3, with 9 bases aligning to TRBD2. This CDR3 has 15 amino acids. V shed 6 bases and J 3 bases; nucleotides not matched to a gene: 8. In germline, CDR1 is SGHRS, CDR2 YFSETQ. The CDR3 here is CASKNSLAGTDTQYF. CDR3 DNA sequence: TGCGCCAGCAAGAATAGTCTAGCGGGGACAGATACGCAGTATTTT. The complete variable domain, with remaining parts taken from reference TRBV5-1 and TRBJ2-3, reads KAGVTQTPRYLIKTRGQQVTLSCSPISGHRSVSWYQQTPGQGLQFLFEYFSETQRNKGNFPGRFSGRQFSNSRSEMNVSTLELGDSALYLCASKNSLAGTDTQYFGPGTRLTVL.

In its sample, this clone was seen once. CDR3 DNA: TGTGCCAGCAGTGGAGGGGTCCTAGGTGGGCAAGAGACCCAGTACTTC. This sequence encodes CASSGGVLGGQETQYF. The V and J genes are TRBV11-3 and TRBJ2-5; D may be TRBD2 (6 bases). The CDR3 is 16 residues long. V lost 6 bases and J lost 2, with 19 bases in between. The V gene's germline CDR1 is SGHNT and CDR2 YENEEA.

This clone was detected only once. This chain uses TRBV9 with TRBJ2-5, with TRBD1 as a possible D gene (5 bases). Germline CDR1 and CDR2: SGDLS and YYNGEE. The length of the CDR3 is 16 residues. V was pared by 0 bases and J by 2 bases, with 14 bases between. This CDR3 reads CASSVATWGGQETQYF. Written as DNA, the CDR3 is TGTGCCAGCAGCGTAGCTACTTGGGGCGGTCAAGAGACCCAGTACTTC.

A few counts support this clone. The rearrangement links TRBV30 to TRBJ1-3, with D unclear. In germline, CDR1 is GTSNPN, CDR2 SVGIG (reference sequence). Trimming pared 1 base from V and 0 bases from J, leaving 4 bases between. The CDR3 has 13 amino acids. The CDR3 DNA is TGTGCCTGGAGTGATGGCTCTGGAAACACCATATATTTT. This codes for CAWSDGSGNTIYF. The entire variable domain, with the rest obtained from reference TRBV30 and TRBJ1-3, is as follows: SQTIHQWPATLVQPVGSPLSLECTVEGTSNPNLYWYRQAAGRGLQLLFYSVGIGQISSEVPQNLSASRPQDRQFILSSKKLLLSDSGFYLCAWSDGSGNTIYFGEGSWLTVV.

In this sample, this clone turned up once. The gene calls are TRBV19 and TRBJ2-4, with D perhaps TRBD1 or TRBD2 (5 bases each). Germline lookup yields CDR1 LNHDA and CDR2 SQIVND (reference sequence). Trimming pared 7 bases from V and 10 bases from J, leaving 17 bases between. This CDR3 has 13 residues. CDR3 coding DNA: TGTGCCAGTACTTACGGGGCTGGGGAAATTCAGTACTTC. Protein product: CASTYGAGEIQYF.